This T cell receptor (beta chain) was sequenced during a study of blood T cells in healthy people across ages. Study-wide points: A roughly linear age-dependent decrease characterized TCR beta diversity per million T cells.

On this clonotype itself: Its antigen is not identified.

This CDR3 is 16 amino acids long. CDR1 is SGHTA, CDR2 FQGNSA, per germline. Trimming removed 3 bases from V and 5 bases from J, with 17 bases in between. A J-beta primer mix and a sample-barcoded 5' primer were used in a second PCR of about 7 to 12 cycles. Using its own MiXCR run on the 5' RACE reads, TCRdb lists one record per CDR3 protein. The sample records under 1,100,000 distinct CDR3 sequences, almost 25% being singletons. These same records also appear under a second study, on T cells of mothers and their children. That publication notes: Sequencing got over 9.5 million TCR beta CDR3 reads from each mother and some 3 million from each child. At a sensitivity of roughly 91 clones per million clonotypes, no persistent microchimeric T cell clones appeared.

This chain uses TRBV7-2 with TRBJ2-1; TRBD1 or TRBD2 may be the D gene (8 bases each). The sequence derives from a girl aged 2 to 10 in good health. The sequenced material came from blood. The CDR3 DNA follows: TGTGCCAGCAGCTTCGTAGCGGGACAGGCCAACAATGAGCAGTTCTTC. Translating it yields CASSFVAGQANNEQFF.